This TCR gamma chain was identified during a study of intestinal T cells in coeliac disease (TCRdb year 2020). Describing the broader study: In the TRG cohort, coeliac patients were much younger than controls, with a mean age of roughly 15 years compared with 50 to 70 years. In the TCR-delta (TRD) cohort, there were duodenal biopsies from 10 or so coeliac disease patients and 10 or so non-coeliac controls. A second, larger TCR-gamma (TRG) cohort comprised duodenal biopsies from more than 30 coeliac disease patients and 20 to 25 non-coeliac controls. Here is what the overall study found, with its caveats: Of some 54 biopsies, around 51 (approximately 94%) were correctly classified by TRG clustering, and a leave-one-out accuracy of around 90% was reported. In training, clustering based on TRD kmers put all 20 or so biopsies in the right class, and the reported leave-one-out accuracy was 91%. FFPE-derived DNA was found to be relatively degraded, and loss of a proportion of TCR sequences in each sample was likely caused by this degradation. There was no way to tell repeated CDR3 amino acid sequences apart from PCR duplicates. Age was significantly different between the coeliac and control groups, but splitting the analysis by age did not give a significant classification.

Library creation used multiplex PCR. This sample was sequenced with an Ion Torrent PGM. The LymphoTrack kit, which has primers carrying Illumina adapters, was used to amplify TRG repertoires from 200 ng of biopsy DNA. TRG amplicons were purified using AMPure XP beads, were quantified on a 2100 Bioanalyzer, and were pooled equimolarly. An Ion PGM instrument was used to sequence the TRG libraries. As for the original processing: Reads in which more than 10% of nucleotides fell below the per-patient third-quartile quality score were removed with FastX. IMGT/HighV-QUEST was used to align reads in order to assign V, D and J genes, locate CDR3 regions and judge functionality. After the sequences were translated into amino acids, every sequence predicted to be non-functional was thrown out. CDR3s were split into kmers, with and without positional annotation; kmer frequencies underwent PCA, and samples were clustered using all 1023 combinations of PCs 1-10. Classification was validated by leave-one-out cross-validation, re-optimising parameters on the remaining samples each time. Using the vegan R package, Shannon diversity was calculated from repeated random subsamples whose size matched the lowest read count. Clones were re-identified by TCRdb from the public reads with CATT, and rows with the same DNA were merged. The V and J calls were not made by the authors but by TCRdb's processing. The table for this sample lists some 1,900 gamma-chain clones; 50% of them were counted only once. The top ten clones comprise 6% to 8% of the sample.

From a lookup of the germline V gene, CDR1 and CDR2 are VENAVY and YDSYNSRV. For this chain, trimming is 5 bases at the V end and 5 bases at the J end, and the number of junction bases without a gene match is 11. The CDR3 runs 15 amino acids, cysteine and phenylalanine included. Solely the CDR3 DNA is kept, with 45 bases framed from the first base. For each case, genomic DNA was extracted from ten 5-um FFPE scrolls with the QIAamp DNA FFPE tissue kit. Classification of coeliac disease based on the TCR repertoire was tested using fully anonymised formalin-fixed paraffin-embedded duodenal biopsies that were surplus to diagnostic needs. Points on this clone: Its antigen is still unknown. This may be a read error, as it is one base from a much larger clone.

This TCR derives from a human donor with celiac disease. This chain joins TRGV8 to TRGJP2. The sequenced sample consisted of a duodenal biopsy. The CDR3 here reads CATWGLPGSDWIKTF. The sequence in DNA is TGTGCCACCTGGGGTCTTCCGGGAAGTGATTGGATCAAGACGTTT.